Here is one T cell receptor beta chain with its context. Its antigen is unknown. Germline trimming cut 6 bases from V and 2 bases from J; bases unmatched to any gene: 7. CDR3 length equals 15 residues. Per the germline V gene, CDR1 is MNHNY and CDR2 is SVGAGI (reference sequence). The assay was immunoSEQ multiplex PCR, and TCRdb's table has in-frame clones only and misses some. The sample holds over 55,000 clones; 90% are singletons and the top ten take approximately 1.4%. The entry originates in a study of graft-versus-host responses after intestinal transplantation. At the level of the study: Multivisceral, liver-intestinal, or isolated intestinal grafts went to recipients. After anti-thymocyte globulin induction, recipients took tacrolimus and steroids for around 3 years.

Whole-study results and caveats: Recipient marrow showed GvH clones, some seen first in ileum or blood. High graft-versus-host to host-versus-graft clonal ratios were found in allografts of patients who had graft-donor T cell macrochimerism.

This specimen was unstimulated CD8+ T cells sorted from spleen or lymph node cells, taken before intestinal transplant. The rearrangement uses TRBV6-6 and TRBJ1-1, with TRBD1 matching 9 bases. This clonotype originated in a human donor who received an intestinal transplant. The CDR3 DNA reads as TGTGCCAGCAGCCCACTAACAGGGGGCAACACTGAAGCTTTCTTT. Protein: CASSPLTGGNTEAFF.